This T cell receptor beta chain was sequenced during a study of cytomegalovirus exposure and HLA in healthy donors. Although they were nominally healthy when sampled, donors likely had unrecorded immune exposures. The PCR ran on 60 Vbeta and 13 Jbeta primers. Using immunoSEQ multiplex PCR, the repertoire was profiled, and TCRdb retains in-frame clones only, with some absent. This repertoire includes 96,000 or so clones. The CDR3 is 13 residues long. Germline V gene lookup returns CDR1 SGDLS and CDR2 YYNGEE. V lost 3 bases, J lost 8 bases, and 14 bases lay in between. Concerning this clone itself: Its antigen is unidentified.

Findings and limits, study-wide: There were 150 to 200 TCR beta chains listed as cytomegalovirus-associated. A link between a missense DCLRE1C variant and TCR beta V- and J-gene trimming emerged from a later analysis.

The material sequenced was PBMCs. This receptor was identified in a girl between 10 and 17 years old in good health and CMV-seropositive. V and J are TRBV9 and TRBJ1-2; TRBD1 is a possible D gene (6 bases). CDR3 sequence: CASSEGGGGGYTF. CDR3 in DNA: TGTGCCAGCAGCGAAGGGGGGGGAGGCGGCTACACCTTC.